Listed below are T cell receptor beta chains from one sample, sequenced in a study of Graves' ophthalmopathy and Graves' hyperthyroidism. TCRdb used MiXCR to reprocess the multiplex PCR reads, holding one entry per CDR3 protein. Of 1 million to 1.3 million distinct CDR3 sequences listed, about two fifths are singletons. The sequencing input was peripheral blood or thyroid tissue (not recorded which). The receptors shown here come from an adult man with Graves' hyperthyroidism. Both conserved end residues are part of each CDR3. A D gene is named only where the DNA matches it firmly. Clone size is stated in some rows and not others, as once, few, many or a class when expanded.

>-|-|TRBJ1-6|TRBV25-1
TGTGCCAGCAGTGCAAAACCGGGCCGGTATAATTCACCCCTTCACTTT
CASSAKPGRYNSPLHF
>-|-|TRBJ2-7|TRBV6-1
TGTGCCAGCAGTTACCTAACAGCGTCCTACGAGCAGTACTTC
CASSYLTASYEQYF
>-|-|TRBJ2-6|TRBV12-3/TRBV12-4
TGTGCCAGCAGACCCTTGGCAGCCAACGTCCTGACTTTC
CASRPLAANVLTF
>-|few|TRBJ1-1|TRBV3-1
TGTGCCAGCAGCCAAGCCCCTGTACAGGGAGGGATGAACACTGAAGCTTTCTTT
CASSQAPVQGGMNTEAFF
>-|-|TRBJ2-3|TRBV24-1
TGTGCCACCAGTGCGACAGATACGCAGTATTTT
CATSATDTQYF
>-|-|TRBJ1-2|TRBV29-1
TGCAGCGTTGTGGGGCCCAACTATGGCTACACCTTC
CSVVGPNYGYTF
>TRBD1|-|TRBJ2-1|TRBV7-8
TGTGCCAGCAGCACAACAGGGGCCACCTACAATGAGCAGTTCTTC
CASSTTGATYNEQFF
>-|-|TRBJ1-1|TRBV20-1
TGCAGTGCTAGAGCAGGGTCTCGGAACACTGAAGCTTTCTTT
CSARAGSRNTEAFF
>TRBD1|many|TRBJ2-2|TRBV15
TGTGCCGCCCGGGACAGGGGGAACACCGGGGAGCTGTTTTTT
CAARDRGNTGELFF
>TRBD2|few|TRBJ2-5|TRBV5-4
TGTGCCAGCAGCGAGACTAGCGGGGGGAAGAAGACCCAGTACTTC
CASSETSGGKKTQYF
>-|many|TRBJ2-5|TRBV5-1
TGCGCCAGCAGCTGGGGGCCGGAGACCCAGTACTTC
CASSWGPETQYF
>TRBD2|once|TRBJ2-7|TRBV28
TGTGCCAGCAGTTACTCCGGACTAGCGGGCTACGAGCAGTGCTTC
CASSYSGLAGYEQCF
>-|-|TRBJ1-6|TRBV29-1
TGCAGCGCCCACTATAATTCACCCCTCCACTTT
CSAHYNSPLHF
>TRBD1|-|TRBJ2-7|TRBV5-1
TGCGCCAGCAGCATACCCGGGACAGTGGATTCCTACGAGCAGTACTTC
CASSIPGTVDSYEQYF
>-|few|TRBJ1-5|TRBV6-8
TGTGCCAGCAGTGCCCTCGAGAGGGTGAGCAATCAGCCCCAGCATTTT
CASSALERVSNQPQHF
>-|many|TRBJ2-6|TRBV9
TGTGCCAGCAGCGTAGTTGGGCTTAGCTCTGGGGCCAACGTCCTGACTTTC
CASSVVGLSSGANVLTF
>-|-|TRBJ1-2|TRBV4-2
TGTGCCAGCAGCCAAGTCCCCGTAGATTCAAGTGGCTACACCTTC
CASSQVPVDSSGYTF
>TRBD1|many|TRBJ1-1|TRBV12-3/TRBV12-4
TGTGCCAGCAGCCCTGGGACAGGGAGGTTCAGGGGAGCTTTCTTT
CASSPGTGRFRGAFF
>TRBD1|many|TRBJ1-6|TRBV9
TGTGCCAGCAGCAGGGACAGGGTCAGCTCCTATAATTCACCCCTCCACTTT
CASSRDRVSSYNSPLHF
>TRBD1|-|TRBJ1-2|TRBV30
TGTGCCTGGAATGACAGGCGGTGGGACAGTGGCTACACCTTC
CAWNDRRWDSGYTF
>-|-|TRBJ1-2|TRBV19
TGTGCCAGCGTCCTTCTGCCGGCCGTTAACTATGGCTACACCTTC
CASVLLPAVNYGYTF
>-|many|TRBJ1-6|TRBV7-3
TGTGCCAGCAGCTCGGGGGGGGCGCGGGAGTCACCCCTCCACTTT
CASSSGGARESPLHF
>TRBD2|many|TRBJ2-5|TRBV20-1
TGCAGTGCCAGTAGCGGGCTAGGCTACCAAGAGACCCAGTACTTC
CSASSGLGYQETQYF
>TRBD1|-|TRBJ1-1|TRBV12-3/TRBV12-4
TGTGCCAGCAGTTCCCGGGACAGGCGGGGGACAGGGCAGGAGATCACTGAAGCTTTCTTT
CASSSRDRRGTGQEITEAFF
>-|many|TRBJ1-2|TRBV5-8
TGTGCCAGCACCCAGGACGGCTCGAACTATGGCTACACCTTC
CASTQDGSNYGYTF
>-|-|TRBJ2-7|TRBV29-1
TGCAGCGTTGACCCCGACTTGCGTGGCTACGAGCAGTACTTC
CSVDPDLRGYEQYF
>-|-|TRBJ2-2|TRBV7-3
TGTGCCAGCAGCCCCCGGCAGGGTTTTCTCGCGAACACCGGGGAGCTGTTTTTT
CASSPRQGFLANTGELFF